The rows below give T cell receptor beta chains drawn from one sample of a study of shared clonotypes between healthy human individuals. Data came from immunoSEQ multiplex PCR; TCRdb stores just in-frame clones and leaves some out. The sample comprises about 2.4 million clones, approximately 93% of which are singletons, and 0.35% to 0.45% rests with the top ten. Sequencing was done on a sample of naive CD4+ T cells from PBMCs. These receptor sequences come from a man between 18 and 35 years old in good health. Some clones in this sample may be carry-over from other donors' samples. Each CDR3 is given with its conserved first and last residue. A D gene is named only where the DNA matches it firmly. Clone size is shown for a subset of rows, as once, few, many or a class of expanded clone.

TRBJ1-1 . TRBV29-1 . TGCAGCGTTTCTCCCTCCCTGGACAGTGAAGCTTTCTTT CSVSPSLDSEAFF
TRBJ2-5 . TRBV29-1 TRBD1 TGCAGCGGCCACAGGGGGCAAGAGACCCAGTACTTC CSGHRGQETQYF
TRBJ1-5 . TRBV7-2 . TGTGCCAGCAGCTTGCAGTGGGGGCCCAATCAGCCCCAGCATTTT CASSLQWGPNQPQHF
TRBJ1-5 once TRBV19 . TGTGCCAGTAACCGTAAGGTAGGGAGCAGCAATCAGCCCCAGCATTTT CASNRKVGSSNQPQHF
TRBJ1-3 . TRBV30 . TGTGCCTGGAGTGCGGGGGATGGAAACACCATATATTTT CAWSAGDGNTIYF
TRBJ1-4 . TRBV4-3 . TGCGCCAGCAGCCAATGGTTTGCAACTAATGAAAAACTGTTTTTT CASSQWFATNEKLFF
TRBJ1-2 . TRBV5-5 . TGTGCCAGCAGTAGAGCCCGGGTTGATGGCTACACCTTC CASSRARVDGYTF
TRBJ2-7 . TRBV6-5 . TGTGCCAGCAGTTACAATCCGGGAACAATGACCTACGAGCAGTACTTC CASSYNPGTMTYEQYF
TRBJ2-3 . TRBV5-1 . TGCGCCAGCAGCTCCAGGACTAGCACAGATACGCAGTATTTT CASSSRTSTDTQYF
TRBJ1-3 . TRBV29-1 . TGCAGCGTTATTTCTGACTCTGGAAACACCATATATTTT CSVISDSGNTIYF
TRBJ2-3 . TRBV18 TRBD1 TGTGCCAGCTCATCGGGACAGATAGGCACAGATACGCAGTATTTT CASSSGQIGTDTQYF
TRBJ1-4 once TRBV28 . TGTGCCAGCTACGAGGAGGGAGCAACTAATGAAAAACTGTTTTTT CASYEEGATNEKLFF
TRBJ2-7 . TRBV5-1 TRBD2 TGCGCCAGCAGCCCGCCCGGGGGGGGCTACGAGCAGTACTTC CASSPPGGGYEQYF
TRBJ2-7 . TRBV18 TRBD2 TGTGCCAGCTCACCGGGACTAGCGGCCTACGAGCAGTACTTC CASSPGLAAYEQYF
TRBJ1-2 . TRBV7-9 . TGTGCCAGCAGCTTCACAGGTTATGGCTACACCTTC CASSFTGYGYTF
TRBJ2-7 once TRBV7-9 TRBD1 TGTGCCAGCAGCTTGACAGGGGGAACCTACGAGCAGTACTTC CASSLTGGTYEQYF
TRBJ1-1 . TRBV7-7 . TGTGCCAGCAGCTATATCGGGTCAAACACTGAAGCTTTCTTT CASSYIGSNTEAFF
TRBJ2-7 . TRBV11-2 . TGTGCCAGCAGCTTAGGGTTATCCAGCGGTTCCTACGAGCAGTACTTC CASSLGLSSGSYEQYF
TRBJ2-3 . TRBV10-3 . TGTGCCGTCCTATTTAGTGGCACAGATACGCAGTATTTT CAVLFSGTDTQYF
TRBJ2-1 . TRBV11-2 TRBD1 TGTGCCAGCAGCTTCTCAAGACAGGGGACGGACAATGAGCAGTTCTTC CASSFSRQGTDNEQFF
TRBJ2-7 . TRBV18 . TGTGCCAGCTCACCGGCAGGCTCCTACGAGCAGTACTTC CASSPAGSYEQYF
TRBJ2-7 . TRBV18 . TGTGCCAGCTCACCGGGCATCGGCGAGCAGTACTTC CASSPGIGEQYF
TRBJ2-5 once TRBV2 . TGTGCCAGCAGAAAGTTTGAAGAGACCCAGTACTTC CASRKFEETQYF
TRBJ2-5 . TRBV7-2 . TGTGCCAGCAGCTCAGGGACATCCCAAGAGACCCAGTACTTC CASSSGTSQETQYF
TRBJ2-3 . TRBV13 TRBD2 TGTGCCAGCAGCTCGAGCGGGAGGGCAGATACGCAGTATTTT CASSSSGRADTQYF
TRBJ1-2 . TRBV27 . TGTGCCAGCACCGGGGGGCCCGGGGGTGGGCCTAACTATGGCTACACCTTC CASTGGPGGGPNYGYTF
TRBJ2-1 once TRBV9 TRBD2 TGTGCCAGCAGCACCGGACTGCTAGCGGGAGAAGGGGAGCAGTTCTTC CASSTGLLAGEGEQFF
TRBJ2-6 . TRBV7-9 . TGTGCCAGCAGCTTAGCTTGGGGGGATACATACTCTGGGGCCAACGTCCTGACTTTC CASSLAWGDTYSGANVLTF
TRBJ2-1 once TRBV7-3 . TGTGCCAGCAGCAAGGCCGGGACAGAGCAGTTCTTC CASSKAGTEQFF
TRBJ2-5 . TRBV7-2 TRBD2 TGTGCCAGCAGCTCCCGACTAGCCTCGGCCACCCAGTACTTC CASSSRLASATQYF
TRBJ2-2 . TRBV11-1 . TGTGCCAGCAGCTTAAGGTCCACCGGGGAGCTGTTTTTT CASSLRSTGELFF